The T cell receptor beta chain under discussion was sequenced for a study of cytomegalovirus exposure and HLA in healthy donors. V was trimmed by 0 bases and J by 3 bases, leaving 5 bases between them. This CDR3 has 13 residues. CDR1 and CDR2 from the germline V gene are LNHNV and YYDKDF (reference sequence). In the case of this clone: Antigen specificity is unknown.

Findings and limits, study-wide: Some V segments, including TRBV6-2 and TRBV6-3, were excluded as indistinguishable. Later analysis placed DRB1 highest and HLA-C lowest in TCR association rates, which differed by HLA locus.

The primer mix had 60 Vbeta and 13 Jbeta primers. TCRdb keeps only in-frame clones here, not all; method: immunoSEQ multiplex PCR. The profile shows approximately 160,000 clones, 75% to 85% of them singletons. Sequencing used PBMCs. The receptor's source is a woman between 18 and 30 years old in good health and CMV-seronegative. The V gene is TRBV15, the J gene TRBJ2-5; D unresolved. The CDR3 here is CATSRDSEETQYF. The CDR3 region has the DNA TGTGCCACCAGCAGAGACAGTGAAGAGACCCAGTACTTC.